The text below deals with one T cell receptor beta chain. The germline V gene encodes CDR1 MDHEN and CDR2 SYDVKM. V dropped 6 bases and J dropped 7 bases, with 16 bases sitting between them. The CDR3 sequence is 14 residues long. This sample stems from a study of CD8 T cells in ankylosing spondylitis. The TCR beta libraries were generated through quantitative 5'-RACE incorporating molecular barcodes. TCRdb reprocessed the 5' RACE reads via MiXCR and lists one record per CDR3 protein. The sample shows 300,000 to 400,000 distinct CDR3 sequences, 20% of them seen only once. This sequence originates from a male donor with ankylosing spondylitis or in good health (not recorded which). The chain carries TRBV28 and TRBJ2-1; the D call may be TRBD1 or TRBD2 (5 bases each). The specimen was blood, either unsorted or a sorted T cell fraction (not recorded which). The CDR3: CASSPHTRGNEQFF. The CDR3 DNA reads TGTGCCAGCAGCCCACATACGAGGGGTAATGAGCAGTTCTTC.